The 32 T cell receptor beta chains below come from one sample, sequenced in a study of shared clonotypes between healthy human individuals. The method was immunoSEQ multiplex PCR; TCRdb's version includes in-frame clones alone and lacks a portion of them. The sample lists roughly 2,000,000 clones; 80% to 95% were seen once. Naive CD8 populations comprised CD45RO-negative cells positively selected for CCR7, excluding terminally differentiated effector memory CD45RA+ cells. Material: naive CD8+ T cells from PBMCs. Source of these receptors: a young man in good health. Some clones in this sample may be carry-over from other donors' samples.

This clone was recorded only once. The gene calls are TRBV10-3 and TRBJ2-1; D possibly corresponds to TRBD2 (6 bases). This CDR3 is built from 16 residues. The V end was cut by 7 bases, the J end by 5 bases, with 21 bases between. Germline lookup yields CDR1 ENHRY and CDR2 SYGVKD. The CDR3 nucleotides read TGTGCCATCATCCGCTCAAGGACTATAACAAACAATGAGCAGTTCTTC. Amino acid sequence: CAIIRSRTITNNEQFF.

The V call is TRBV5-4, the J call TRBJ1-3, with a possible D match to TRBD1 (6 bases). CDR3 size: 14 residues. CDR1 is SGHNT, CDR2 YYREEE, per germline (reference sequence). Trimming left V 5 bases short and J 4 bases short, with 13 bases between. Written as DNA, the CDR3 is TGTGCCAGCAGTAGCAGGGGAACAGGAAACACCATATATTTT. Translation gives CASSSRGTGNTIYF.

The sample holds a few counts of this clone. The gene calls are TRBV30 and TRBJ2-2, with D possibly TRBD2 on 6 matching bases. Per germline, CDR1 GTSNPN and CDR2 SVGIG (reference sequence). This CDR3 has 14 amino acids. With 5 bases removed from V and 5 bases from J, the gap between germline ends came to 15 bases. The CDR3 loop reads CAWGPGLETGELFF. In nucleotides, the CDR3 is TGTGCCTGGGGTCCGGGACTTGAGACCGGGGAGCTGTTTTTT.

The V gene is TRBV7-7, the J gene TRBJ2-5, with 8 bases identical to TRBD2. This CDR3 region has 16 residues. Germline loops: CDR1 SSHAT, CDR2 FNYEAQ (reference sequence). V was clipped by 5 bases and J by 5 bases; unmatched bases: 13. CDR3 nucleotide sequence: TGTGCCAGCAGCAACCGGCCAAGCGGGGGATGGGAGACCCAGTACTTC. Translation: CASSNRPSGGWETQYF.

V gene TRBV11-3 combines with J gene TRBJ2-6; tentative D call: TRBD1 (7 bases). Deletions cut 5 bases from V and 2 bases from J, with 10 bases between. CDR1 SGHNT and CDR2 YENEEA come from the germline V gene. The CDR3 runs 15 residues. DNA for the CDR3: TGTGCCAGCAGCGGAGGGACAGCTGGGGCCAACGTCCTGACTTTC. It translates to CASSGGTAGANVLTF. The full variable domain, rest sourced from reference TRBV11-3 and TRBJ2-6, is EAGVVQSPRYKIIEKKQPVAFWCNPISGHNTLYWYLQNLGQGPELLIRYENEEAVDDSQLPKDRFSAERLKGVDSTLKIQPAELGDSAVYLCASSGGTAGANVLTFGAGSRLTVL.

This chain connects TRBV28 to TRBJ1-2, with D uncertain. V was cut by 6 bases and J by 6 bases, with 11 bases left in between. This CDR3 contains 12 residues. Germline V gene data show CDR1 as MDHEN and CDR2 as SYDVKM. The CDR3, as DNA: TGTGCCAGCAGCCTCCCTGGGGATGGCTACACCTTC. The encoded protein is CASSLPGDGYTF.

The chain employs TRBV27 and TRBJ2-7; no reliable D call. This CDR3 region has 13 residues. The ends were cut back, 5 bases at V and 3 bases at J, with 11 bases in the middle. Germline V gene data show CDR1 as MNHEY and CDR2 as SMNVEV (reference sequence). In DNA form, the CDR3 reads TGTGCCAGCAGTCATGGGAAGAACTACGAGCAGTACTTC. Amino acids: CASSHGKNYEQYF.

J is TRBJ2-7 and V is TRBV9; a possible D gene is TRBD2 (5 bases). V shed 3 bases and J shed 1 base, with 11 bases lying between them. This CDR3 has 14 amino acids. Germline V gene sequence: CDR1 SGDLS, CDR2 YYNGEE. The CDR3 sequence: CASSASRDSYEQYF. CDR3 nucleotides: TGTGCCAGCAGCGCCTCTCGGGATTCCTACGAGCAGTACTTC.

The chain carries TRBV4-3 and TRBJ2-7; 10 nucleotides line up with TRBD2. V lost 4 bases to trimming and J lost 5 bases; unmatched junction nucleotides: 2. The CDR3 covers 13 residues. Germline CDR1 is LGHNA and CDR2 is YSLEER. CDR3 region: CASSRGTSDEQYF. The CDR3 DNA follows: TGCGCCAGCAGCCGCGGGACTAGCGACGAGCAGTACTTC.

The chain carries TRBV10-3 and TRBJ2-2; D not certain. There are 12 residues in the CDR3. Germline CDR1 ENHRY, CDR2 SYGVKD. V was pared by 4 bases and J by 4 bases, with 4 bases between. CDR3 sequence reads: CAISAATGELFF. The CDR3 DNA follows: TGTGCCATCAGTGCGGCCACCGGGGAGCTGTTTTTT.

The chain uses TRBV9 and TRBJ1-3; D is possibly TRBD1 (5 bases). This CDR3 is built from 16 residues. From germline, CDR1 is SGDLS and CDR2 YYNGEE. V was clipped by 4 bases and J by 0 bases, with 14 bases between them. As DNA, the CDR3 is TGTGCCAGCAGCTGGGACCCTCGGAACTCTGGAAACACCATATATTTT. Protein sequence: CASSWDPRNSGNTIYF.

As for this clone: Other DNA sequences in this sample translate to the same CDR3. The V and J genes are TRBV27 and TRBJ1-5; possible D gene TRBD1, 5 bases. Germline V gene lookup returns CDR1 MNHEY and CDR2 SMNVEV (reference sequence). The CDR3 has 14 residues. The V gene lost 2 bases and the J gene lost 5 bases, with 10 bases spanning the gap. DNA of the CDR3: TGTGCCAGCAGTTTACAGGGAAGCGATCAGCCCCAGCATTTT. It encodes CASSLQGSDQPQHF.

The chain links TRBV27 to TRBJ2-7, with TRBD1 matching over 10 bases. Unmatched junction bases numbered 5, after V lost 6 bases and J lost 3 bases. The CDR3 loop spans 14 amino acids. Germline V gene sequence: CDR1 MNHEY, CDR2 SMNVEV (reference sequence). CDR3 region: CASSDRGQGYEQYF. The CDR3 nucleotides are TGTGCCAGCAGCGACAGGGGGCAGGGCTACGAGCAGTACTTC.

The CDR3 reads CASSVREDARELFF. The CDR3 DNA follows: TGTGCCAGCAGTGTACGGGAGGACGCCAGGGAGCTGTTTTTT. The chain joins TRBV25-1 to TRBJ2-2, with 7 positions matching TRBD2. The ends lost 4 bases at V and 9 bases at J; junction bases unmatched: 8. Germline V CDR1 and CDR2: MGHDK, SYGVNS. The CDR3 contains 14 residues.

This clone was seen once. The V gene is TRBV28, the J gene TRBJ1-1; TRBD1 matches at 8 bases. Looked up from germline, CDR1 is MDHEN and CDR2 is SYDVKM. Germline trimming cut 1 base from V and 4 bases from J; bases unmatched to any gene: 5. This CDR3 spans 15 amino acids. The CDR3 sequence is CASSLFRQGSTEAFF. Here the CDR3 DNA reads TGTGCCAGCAGTTTATTCAGACAGGGGAGCACTGAAGCTTTCTTT.

With regard to this clone: This CDR3 is also generated by other DNA sequences in the sample. The chain is built from TRBV4-1 and TRBJ2-1; D gene unclear. The CDR3 sequence is 13 residues long. V lost 2 bases to trimming and J lost 4 bases, with 6 bases between them. Germline CDR1 reads MGHRA; CDR2 reads YSYEKL. The CDR3: CASSQHLYNEQFF. CDR3 sequence (DNA): TGCGCCAGCAGCCAACACTTGTACAATGAGCAGTTCTTC.

The V and J genes are TRBV4-1 and TRBJ2-4, with unresolved D. Germline CDR1 reads MGHRA; CDR2 reads YSYEKL. This CDR3 is built from 16 residues. Trimming took 3 bases from V and 0 from J, leaving 12 bases between them. Here the CDR3 reads CASSHRQNLAKNIQYF. The CDR3 DNA follows: TGCGCCAGCAGCCATCGGCAGAATCTAGCCAAAAACATTCAGTACTTC.

The V gene is TRBV4-1, the J gene TRBJ1-1; the D gene is possibly TRBD1 (5 bases). Per germline, CDR1 MGHRA and CDR2 YSYEKL. Between the trimmed V and J ends, which lost 5 bases and 7 bases, there was a span of 14 bases. CDR3 length: 13 residues. For the CDR3, the DNA is TGCGCCAGCAGCTCCAGGGTGTTTGGTGAAGCTTTCTTT. It yields the protein CASSSRVFGEAFF.

The CDR3 loop is CASSLGGGTNEKLFF. The CDR3 bases are TGTGCCAGCAGCTTGGGGGGAGGGACTAATGAAAAACTGTTTTTT. V is TRBV9 and J is TRBJ1-4; maybe TRBD1 (5 bases). Trimming shortened V by 4 bases and J by 2 bases, and 12 bases separated the two germline ends. Germline V gene sequence: CDR1 SGDLS, CDR2 YYNGEE. The CDR3 length is 15 residues.

This sequence joins TRBV7-9 and TRBJ2-5; weak D call: TRBD2 (6 bases). Per germline, CDR1 SEHNR and CDR2 FQNEAQ (reference sequence). The CDR3 is made up of 14 amino acids. Trimming pared 5 bases from V and 7 bases from J, leaving 17 bases between. The CDR3 DNA reads TGTGCCAGCAGCCCCGCCCCCAACGGGAGGACCCAGTACTTC. It specifies CASSPAPNGRTQYF.

This clone occurred once. The gene calls are TRBV14 and TRBJ2-7; possibly TRBD1 or TRBD2 for D (5 bases each). The CDR3 runs to 15 residues. V shed 0 bases and J shed 3 bases, with 12 bases lying between them. Looked up from germline, CDR1 is SGHDN and CDR2 is FVKESK. Written as DNA, the CDR3 is TGTGCCAGCAGCCAAGAGAGGGGACGGGGCTACGAGCAGTACTTC. It translates to CASSQERGRGYEQYF. Variable domain in full (rest from reference TRBV14 and TRBJ2-7): EAGVTQFPSHSVIEKGQTVTLRCDPISGHDNLYWYRRVMGKEIKFLLHFVKESKQDESGMPNNRFLAERTGGTYSTLKVQPAELEDSGVYFCASSQERGRGYEQYFGPGTRLTVT.

The J gene is TRBJ2-7, the V gene TRBV6-1; 9 nucleotides match TRBD1. The V gene end was trimmed by 7 bases and the J gene end by 1 base; junction bases not matched to a gene: 8. Germline CDR1 MNHNS, CDR2 SASEGT. CDR3 length: 15 residues. In DNA form, the CDR3 reads TGTGCCAGCAAAGTCCTCGGGACAGGGTCCTACGAGCAGTACTTC. It is translated as CASKVLGTGSYEQYF.

This chain links TRBV29-1 with TRBJ2-2, with a possible D match to TRBD1 (6 bases). The V gene lost 7 bases and the J gene lost 5 bases, with 20 bases spanning the gap. Germline lookup yields CDR1 SQVTM and CDR2 ANQGSEA. The CDR3 extends over 15 amino acids. In DNA form, the CDR3 reads TGCAGCGCCCGACGGGACATCCGGAGAACCGGGGAGCTGTTTTTT. Encoded protein: CSARRDIRRTGELFF.

This sequence joins TRBV25-1 and TRBJ1-1; 8 nucleotides align to TRBD1. Trimming at V came to 8 bases and at J to 3 bases, leaving 11 bases not matched to a gene. The CDR3 is made up of 15 amino acids. The germline gives CDR1 MGHDK, CDR2 SYGVNS. CDR3 protein: CASGQPGQEDTEAFF. DNA of the CDR3: TGTGCCAGCGGACAGCCGGGACAGGAAGACACTGAAGCTTTCTTT.

This chain uses TRBV28 with TRBJ2-7, with 7 bases that match TRBD1. Per the germline V gene, CDR1 is MDHEN and CDR2 is SYDVKM. The V segment lost 5 bases and the J segment 5 bases; nucleotides outside the gene matches: 9. The CDR3 contains 14 residues. Here the CDR3 reads CASSLTGEKDEQYF. The CDR3 DNA reads TGTGCCAGCAGTCTTACAGGGGAAAAAGACGAGCAGTACTTC.

The sample holds one count of this clone. The gene calls are TRBV29-1 and TRBJ1-3; 7 bases fit TRBD1. V shed 6 bases and J 2 bases; nucleotides not matched to a gene: 7. The V gene's germline CDR1 is SQVTM and CDR2 ANQGSEA. The CDR3 spans 14 residues. CDR3 loop: CSVNDRDPGNTIYF. CDR3 sequence (DNA): TGCAGCGTCAATGACAGGGACCCTGGAAACACCATATATTTT.

As regards this clone: The sample contains more than one DNA sequence encoding this CDR3. This chain connects TRBV27 to TRBJ2-1; TRBD2 matches at 14 bases. The junction had 4 bases not matched to a gene; V was cut back by 5 bases and J by 7 bases. The length of the CDR3 is 15 residues. CDR1 MNHEY and CDR2 SMNVEV come from the germline V gene (reference sequence). CDR3 DNA sequence: TGTGCCAGCAGTCCCGGGACTAGCGGGAGTAATGAGCAGTTCTTC. This translates into CASSPGTSGSNEQFF.

V is TRBV28 and J is TRBJ2-7; TRBD2 matches 10 bases. From germline, CDR1 is MDHEN and CDR2 SYDVKM. The CDR3 length is 15 residues. Germline trimming cut 3 bases from V and 2 bases from J; bases unmatched to any gene: 4. The CDR3 reads CASSLGSGRPYEQYF. CDR3 in DNA: TGTGCCAGCAGTTTGGGTAGCGGGAGGCCCTACGAGCAGTACTTC.

The chain joins TRBV27 to TRBJ2-7; TRBD1 agrees at 12 bases. From germline, CDR1 is MNHEY and CDR2 SMNVEV (reference sequence). This CDR3 is built from 15 residues. Trimming took 2 bases from V and 5 from J; bases not matched to a gene: 4. CDR3 sequence reads: CASSLRGQGAHEQYF. CDR3 in DNA: TGTGCCAGCAGTTTACGGGGACAGGGGGCCCACGAGCAGTACTTC.

This chain joins TRBV29-1 and TRBJ2-7; D gene unclear. V lost 1 base and J lost 4, with 17 bases in between. From germline, CDR1 is SQVTM and CDR2 ANQGSEA. The CDR3 consists of 15 residues. CDR3 loop: CSVEAHIGPSYEQYF. DNA for the CDR3: TGCAGCGTTGAAGCACACATCGGACCCTCTTACGAGCAGTACTTC.

V usage is TRBV5-6 and J usage is TRBJ2-1; no definite D call. V was shortened by 4 bases and J by 8 bases, with 16 bases between the two germline ends. CDR1 and CDR2 (germline): SGHDT, YYEEEE. The CDR3 sequence is 14 residues long. The DNA for the CDR3 is TGTGCCAGCAGCCCGATTGGTGTGGCAGATGAGCAGTTCTTC. It yields the protein CASSPIGVADEQFF.

The rearrangement links TRBV15 to TRBJ2-7; TRBD1 matches at 8 bases. V was pared by 5 bases and J by 0 bases, with 3 bases of the junction left unmatched. The CDR3 is made up of 14 amino acids. Germline values: CDR1 LNHNV, CDR2 YYDKDF (reference sequence). The CDR3, as DNA: TGTGCCACCAGCGTAGGACAGGGCTCCTACGAGCAGTACTTC. Translating gives CATSVGQGSYEQYF.